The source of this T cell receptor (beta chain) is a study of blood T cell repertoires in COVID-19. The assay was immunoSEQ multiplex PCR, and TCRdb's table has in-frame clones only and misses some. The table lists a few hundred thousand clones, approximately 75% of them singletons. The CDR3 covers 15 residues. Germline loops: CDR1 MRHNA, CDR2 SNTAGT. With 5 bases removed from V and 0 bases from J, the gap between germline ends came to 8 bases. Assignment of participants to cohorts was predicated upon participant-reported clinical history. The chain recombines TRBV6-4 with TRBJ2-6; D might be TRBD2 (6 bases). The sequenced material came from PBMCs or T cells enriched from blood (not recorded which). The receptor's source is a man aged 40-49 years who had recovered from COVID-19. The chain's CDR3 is CASSRDFSGANVLTF. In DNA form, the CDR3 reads TGTGCCAGCAGTCGGGACTTCTCTGGGGCCAACGTCCTGACTTTC.